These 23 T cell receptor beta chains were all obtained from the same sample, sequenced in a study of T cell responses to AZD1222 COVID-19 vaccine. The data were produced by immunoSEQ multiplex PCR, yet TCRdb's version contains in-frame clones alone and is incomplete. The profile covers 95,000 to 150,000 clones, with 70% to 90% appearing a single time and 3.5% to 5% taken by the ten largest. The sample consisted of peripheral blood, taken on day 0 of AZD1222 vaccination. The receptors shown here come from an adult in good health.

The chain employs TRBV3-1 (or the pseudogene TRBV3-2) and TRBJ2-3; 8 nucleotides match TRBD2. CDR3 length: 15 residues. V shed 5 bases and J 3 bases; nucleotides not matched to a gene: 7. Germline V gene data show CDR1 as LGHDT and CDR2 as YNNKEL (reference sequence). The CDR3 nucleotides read TGTGCCAGCAGCTCGAGCGGGGGCGGAACAGATACGCAGTATTTT. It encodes CASSSSGGGTDTQYF.

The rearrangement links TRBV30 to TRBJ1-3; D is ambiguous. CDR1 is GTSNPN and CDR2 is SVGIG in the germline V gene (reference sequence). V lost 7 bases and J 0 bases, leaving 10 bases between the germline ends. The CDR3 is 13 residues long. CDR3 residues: CAYLGGSGNTIYF. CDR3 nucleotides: TGTGCCTATCTGGGAGGCTCTGGAAACACCATATATTTT. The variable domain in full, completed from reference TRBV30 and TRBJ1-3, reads SQTIHQWPATLVQPVGSPLSLECTVEGTSNPNLYWYRQAAGRGLQLLFYSVGIGQISSEVPQNLSASRPQDRQFILSSKKLLLSDSGFYLCAYLGGSGNTIYFGEGSWLTVV.

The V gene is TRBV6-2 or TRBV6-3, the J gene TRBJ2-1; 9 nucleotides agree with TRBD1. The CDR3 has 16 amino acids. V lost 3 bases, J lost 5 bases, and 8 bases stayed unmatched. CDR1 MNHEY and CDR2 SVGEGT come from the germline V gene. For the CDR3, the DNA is TGTGCCAGCAGTTATGGGACAGGGAGTCACCACAATGAGCAGTTCTTC. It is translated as CASSYGTGSHHNEQFF.

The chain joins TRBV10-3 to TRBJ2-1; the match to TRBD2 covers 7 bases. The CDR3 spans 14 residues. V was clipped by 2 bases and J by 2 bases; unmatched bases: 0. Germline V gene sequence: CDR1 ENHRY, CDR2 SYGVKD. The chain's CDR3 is CAISEREAYNEQFF. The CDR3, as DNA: TGTGCCATCAGTGAGCGGGAGGCCTACAATGAGCAGTTCTTC.

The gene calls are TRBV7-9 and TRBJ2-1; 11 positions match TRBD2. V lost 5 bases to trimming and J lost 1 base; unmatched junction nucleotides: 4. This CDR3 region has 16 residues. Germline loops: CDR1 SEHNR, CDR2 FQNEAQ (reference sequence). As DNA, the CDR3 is TGTGCCAGCAGCCTCCGACTAGCGGGGTCCTACAATGAGCAGTTCTTC. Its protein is CASSLRLAGSYNEQFF.

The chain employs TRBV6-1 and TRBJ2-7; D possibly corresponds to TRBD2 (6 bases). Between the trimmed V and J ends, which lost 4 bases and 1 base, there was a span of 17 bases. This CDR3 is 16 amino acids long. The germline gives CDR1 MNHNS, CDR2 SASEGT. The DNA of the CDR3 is TGTGCCAGCAGTGTTTACGTAATGGGAGGATCCTACGAGCAGTACTTC. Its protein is CASSVYVMGGSYEQYF.

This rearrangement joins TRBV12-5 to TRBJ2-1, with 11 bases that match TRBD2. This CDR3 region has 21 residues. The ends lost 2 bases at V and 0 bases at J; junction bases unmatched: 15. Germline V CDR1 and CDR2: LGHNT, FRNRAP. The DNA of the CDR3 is TGTGCTAGTGGTTTGACCAATACACTAGCGGGGGTTTTTAGCTCCTACAATGAGCAGTTCTTC. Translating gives CASGLTNTLAGVFSSYNEQFF. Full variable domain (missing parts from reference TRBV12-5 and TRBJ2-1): DARVTQTPRHKVTEMGQEVTMRCQPILGHNTVFWYRQTMMQGLELLAYFRNRAPLDDSGMPKDRFSAEMPDATLATLKIQPSEPRDSAVYFCASGLTNTLAGVFSSYNEQFFGPGTRLTVL.

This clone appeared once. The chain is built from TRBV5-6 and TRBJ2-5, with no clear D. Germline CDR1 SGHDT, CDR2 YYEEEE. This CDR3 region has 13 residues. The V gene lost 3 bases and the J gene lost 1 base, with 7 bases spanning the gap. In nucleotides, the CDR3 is TGTGCCAGCAGCTGGGCAGCCCAAGAGACCCAGTACTTC. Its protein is CASSWAAQETQYF.

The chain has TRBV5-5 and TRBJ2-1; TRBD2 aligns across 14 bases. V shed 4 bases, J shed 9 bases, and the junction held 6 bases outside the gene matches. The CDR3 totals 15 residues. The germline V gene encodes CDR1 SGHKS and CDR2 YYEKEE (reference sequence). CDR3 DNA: TGTGCCAGCAGCATAGGGACTAGCGGGAGCGCTGAGCAGTTCTTC. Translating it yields CASSIGTSGSAEQFF.

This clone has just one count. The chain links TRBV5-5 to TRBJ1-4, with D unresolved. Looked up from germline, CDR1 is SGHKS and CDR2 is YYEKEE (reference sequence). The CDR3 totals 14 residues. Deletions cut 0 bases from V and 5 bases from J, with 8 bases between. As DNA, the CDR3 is TGTGCCAGCAGCTTGGCTGTGGCGAATGAAAAACTGTTTTTT. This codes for CASSLAVANEKLFF.

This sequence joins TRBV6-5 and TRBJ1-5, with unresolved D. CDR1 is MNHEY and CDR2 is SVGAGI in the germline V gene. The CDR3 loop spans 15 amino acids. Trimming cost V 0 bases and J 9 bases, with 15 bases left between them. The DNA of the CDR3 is TGTGCCAGCAGTTACTCGTCCCGGGCCATCACGCCCCAGCATTTT. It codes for CASSYSSRAITPQHF.

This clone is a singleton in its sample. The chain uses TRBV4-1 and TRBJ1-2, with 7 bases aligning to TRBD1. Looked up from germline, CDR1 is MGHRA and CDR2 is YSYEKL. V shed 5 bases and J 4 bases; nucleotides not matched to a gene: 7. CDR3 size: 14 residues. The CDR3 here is CASSFPGQLYGYTF. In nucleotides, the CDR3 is TGCGCCAGCAGCTTCCCGGGACAGCTCTATGGCTACACCTTC.

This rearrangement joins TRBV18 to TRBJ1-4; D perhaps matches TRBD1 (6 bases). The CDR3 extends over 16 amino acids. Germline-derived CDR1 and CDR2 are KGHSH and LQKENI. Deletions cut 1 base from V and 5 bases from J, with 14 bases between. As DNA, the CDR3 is TGTGCCAGCTCACCACGAGGGGGTGACATCAATGAAAAACTGTTTTTT. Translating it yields CASSPRGGDINEKLFF.

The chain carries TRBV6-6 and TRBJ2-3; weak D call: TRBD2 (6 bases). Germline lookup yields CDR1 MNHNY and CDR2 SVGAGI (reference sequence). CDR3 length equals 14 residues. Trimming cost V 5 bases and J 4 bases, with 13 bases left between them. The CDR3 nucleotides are TGTGCCAGCAGTCGACCCGGGACTGCAGATACGCAGTATTTT. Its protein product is CASSRPGTADTQYF.

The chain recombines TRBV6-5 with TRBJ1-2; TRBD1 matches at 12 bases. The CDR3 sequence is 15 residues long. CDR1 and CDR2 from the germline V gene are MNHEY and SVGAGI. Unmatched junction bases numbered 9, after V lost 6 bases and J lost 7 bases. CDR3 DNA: TGTGCCAGCAGGACTGGGACAGGGGGCTTCTCTGGCTACACCTTC. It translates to CASRTGTGGFSGYTF.

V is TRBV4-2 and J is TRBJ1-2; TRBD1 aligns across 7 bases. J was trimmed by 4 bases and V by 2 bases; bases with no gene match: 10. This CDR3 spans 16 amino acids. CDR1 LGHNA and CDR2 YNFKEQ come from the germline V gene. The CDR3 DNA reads TGTGCCAGCAGCCAAATAATCCGGGACAGAAGCTATGGCTACACCTTC. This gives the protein CASSQIIRDRSYGYTF.

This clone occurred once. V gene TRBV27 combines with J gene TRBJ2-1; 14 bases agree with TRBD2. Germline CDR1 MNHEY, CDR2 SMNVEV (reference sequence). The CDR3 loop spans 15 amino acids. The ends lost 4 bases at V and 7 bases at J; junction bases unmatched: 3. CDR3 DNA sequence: TGTGCCAGCAGTTGGACTAGCGGGAGGATTAATGAGCAGTTCTTC. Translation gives CASSWTSGRINEQFF.

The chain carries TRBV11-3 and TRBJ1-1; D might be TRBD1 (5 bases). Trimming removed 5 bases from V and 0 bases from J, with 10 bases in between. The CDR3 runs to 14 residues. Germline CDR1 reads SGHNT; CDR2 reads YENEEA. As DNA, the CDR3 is TGTGCCAGCAGCGTCGGGGCGGTGAACACTGAAGCTTTCTTT. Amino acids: CASSVGAVNTEAFF.

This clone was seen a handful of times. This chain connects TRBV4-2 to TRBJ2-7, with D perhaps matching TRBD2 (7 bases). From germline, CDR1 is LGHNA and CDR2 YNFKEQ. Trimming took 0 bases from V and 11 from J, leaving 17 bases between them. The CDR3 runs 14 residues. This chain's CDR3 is CASSQDLAAGAKYF. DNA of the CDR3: TGTGCCAGCAGCCAAGATCTCGCGGCGGGGGCGAAGTACTTC.

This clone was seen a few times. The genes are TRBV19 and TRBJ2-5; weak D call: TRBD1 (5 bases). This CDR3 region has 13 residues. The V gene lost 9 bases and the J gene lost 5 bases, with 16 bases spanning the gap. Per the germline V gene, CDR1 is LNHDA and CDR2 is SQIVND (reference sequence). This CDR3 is CASGDSSRETQYF. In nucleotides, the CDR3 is TGTGCCAGCGGAGACAGTAGCAGGGAGACCCAGTACTTC.

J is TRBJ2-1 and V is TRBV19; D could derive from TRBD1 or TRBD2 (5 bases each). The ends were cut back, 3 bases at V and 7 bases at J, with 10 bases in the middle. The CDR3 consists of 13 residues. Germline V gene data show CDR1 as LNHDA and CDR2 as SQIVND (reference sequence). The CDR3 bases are TGTGCCAGTAGTATGATGGGGGTTAATGAGCAGTTCTTC. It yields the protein CASSMMGVNEQFF.

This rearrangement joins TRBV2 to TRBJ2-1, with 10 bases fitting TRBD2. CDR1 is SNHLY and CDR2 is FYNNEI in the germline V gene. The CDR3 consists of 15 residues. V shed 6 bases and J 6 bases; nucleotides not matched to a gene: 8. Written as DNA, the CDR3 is TGTGCCAGCAGGAGGGAGCGGGAGGGATTCAATGAGCAGTTCTTC. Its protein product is CASRREREGFNEQFF.

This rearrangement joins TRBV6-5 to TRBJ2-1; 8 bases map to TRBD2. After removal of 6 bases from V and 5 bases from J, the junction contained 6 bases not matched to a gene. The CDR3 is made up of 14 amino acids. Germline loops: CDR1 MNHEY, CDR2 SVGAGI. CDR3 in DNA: TGTGCCAGCAGCCGACTAGCGAGCGACAATGAGCAGTTCTTC. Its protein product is CASSRLASDNEQFF.